These 31 T cell receptor beta chains share one sample of origin, sequenced in a study of blood T cells in healthy people across ages. Primers used in a second PCR of roughly 6 to 12 cycles were a sample-barcoded 5' primer and a J-beta primer mix. TCRdb ran MiXCR on the 5' RACE reads and lists one entry per CDR3 protein. The table records 1.8 million or so distinct CDR3 sequences, approximately 40% of them present only once. The sample comprised blood. The receptors derive from a human donor in good health.

V gene TRBV11-2 combines with J gene TRBJ2-1, with 16 bases identical to TRBD2. Germline-derived CDR1 and CDR2 are SGHAT and FQNNGV. Trimming at V came to 4 bases and at J to 0 bases, leaving 21 bases not matched to a gene. This CDR3 comprises 24 residues. The CDR3 sequence is CASSSPSGTSGGDSHRRSYNEQFF. CDR3 DNA: TGTGCCAGCAGCTCTCCATCCGGGACTAGCGGGGGGGACTCTCACCGCCGCTCCTACAATGAGCAGTTCTTC.

This clonotype was detected a few times. The chain joins TRBV29-1 to TRBJ1-1; D gene uncertain. Germline V CDR1 and CDR2: SQVTM, ANQGSEA. Deletions cut 4 bases from V and 11 bases from J, with 14 bases between. The CDR3 length is 11 residues. CDR3 coding DNA: TGCAGCGTTGTGCCCAATGGGGTTGCTTTCTTT. Its protein is CSVVPNGVAFF.

This rearrangement joins TRBV6-5 to TRBJ2-7; D possibly matches TRBD1 or TRBD2 (5 bases each). Germline V gene lookup returns CDR1 MNHEY and CDR2 SVGAGI. This CDR3 contains 16 residues. The V end lost 2 bases, the J end lost 0 bases, and 14 bases lay between the germline ends. The CDR3 DNA reads TGTGCCAGCAGTTACCACGGGACCGCCAGCTCCTACGAGCAGTACTTC. Translation gives CASSYHGTASSYEQYF.

This clonotype showed up just a few times. V gene TRBV7-2 combines with J gene TRBJ1-5; D ambiguous. The germline V gene has CDR1 SGHTA and CDR2 FQGNSA. V was shortened by 6 bases and J by 0 bases, with 12 bases between the two germline ends. CDR3 length equals 15 residues. The CDR3 coding sequence is TGTGCCAGCAGACTGGACCGGAATAGCAATCAGCCCCAGCATTTT. Encoded protein: CASRLDRNSNQPQHF.

This chain links TRBV10-3 with TRBJ1-1; D gene ambiguous. V lost 4 bases to trimming and J lost 1 base, with 7 bases between them. Germline CDR1 and CDR2: ENHRY and SYGVKD. CDR3 size: 13 residues. The CDR3 spells CAISGHKNTEAFF. CDR3 coding DNA: TGTGCCATCAGTGGGCACAAGAACACTGAAGCTTTCTTT.

The chain combines TRBV6-1 with TRBJ2-7, with D unclear. The V end lost 3 bases, the J end lost 2 bases, and 14 bases lay between the germline ends. Germline V gives CDR1 MNHNS, CDR2 SASEGT. This CDR3 comprises 15 residues. CDR3 in amino acids: CASSDGWAPTYEQYF. CDR3 nucleotides: TGTGCCAGCAGTGACGGATGGGCTCCTACCTACGAGCAGTACTTC.

This clonotype was observed a handful of times. This chain links TRBV20-1 with TRBJ2-5, with D hard to call. V was cut by 0 bases and J by 5 bases, with 7 bases left in between. CDR1 and CDR2 (germline): DFQATT, SNEGSKA (reference sequence). The CDR3 covers 12 residues. CDR3 sequence (DNA): TGCAGTGCTAGAGATATAAAGGAGACCCAGTACTTC. This sequence encodes CSARDIKETQYF.

This clonotype turned up a few times. CDR3 sequence (DNA): TGTGCCAGCAGTTACTCCCATGGCTACACCTTC. Translated: CASSYSHGYTF. The chain recombines TRBV6-6 with TRBJ1-2; D is unclear. The CDR3 contains 11 residues. The germline V gene has CDR1 MNHNY and CDR2 SVGAGI (reference sequence). The V and J ends lost 0 bases and 6 bases respectively, with 2 bases between them.

The chain couples TRBV5-4 to TRBJ1-5, with D tentatively TRBD1 (6 bases). The germline V gene encodes CDR1 SGHNT and CDR2 YYREEE (reference sequence). The CDR3 is 13 amino acids. V lost 2 bases to trimming and J lost 10 bases, with 13 bases between them. CDR3 region: CASSFMEGGPQHF. CDR3 bases: TGTGCCAGCAGCTTCATGGAGGGGGGACCCCAGCATTTT.

This sequence joins TRBV29-1 and TRBJ1-1; 11 nucleotides align to TRBD1. This CDR3 is built from 13 residues. The germline CDR1 and CDR2 sequences are SQVTM and ANQGSEA. J gave up 6 bases and V 5 bases, and 5 bases lay outside the gene matches. CDR3 residues: CSVKDRGLAEAFF. The CDR3 DNA reads TGCAGCGTTAAGGACAGGGGGCTCGCTGAAGCTTTCTTT.

The V and J genes are TRBV28 and TRBJ2-3; D may be TRBD1 (6 bases). V gave up 2 bases and J gave up 0 bases, with 15 bases separating them. This CDR3 spans 17 amino acids. Germline lookup yields CDR1 MDHEN and CDR2 SYDVKM. DNA for the CDR3: TGTGCCAGCAGTTTACCACCTGGACAGACTAGCACAGATACGCAGTATTTT. Protein sequence: CASSLPPGQTSTDTQYF.

In this sample, this clonotype turned up a few times. The J gene is TRBJ2-1, the V gene TRBV4-3, with D uncertain. Deletions cut 0 bases from V and 2 bases from J, with 8 bases between. The CDR3 is 15 amino acids. Germline-derived CDR1 and CDR2 are LGHNA and YSLEER. In DNA, the CDR3 is TGCGCCAGCAGCCAAGAGGAGAGAGCCTACAATGAGCAGTTCTTC. Translated, it gives CASSQEERAYNEQFF.

The chain carries TRBV6-2 or TRBV6-3 and TRBJ2-3; 11 bases agree with TRBD2. This CDR3 contains 17 residues. J was trimmed by 2 bases and V by 2 bases; bases with no gene match: 6. Germline V gene lookup returns CDR1 MNHEY and CDR2 SVGEGT. CDR3 bases: TGTGCCAGCAGTTACCCGGGACTAGCGGCCTACACAGATACGCAGTATTTT. Residues: CASSYPGLAAYTDTQYF.

This chain uses TRBV29-1 with TRBJ2-1; 8 bases line up with TRBD1. This CDR3 is built from 12 residues. CDR1 is SQVTM, CDR2 ANQGSEA, per germline. The ends lost 7 bases at V and 16 bases at J; junction bases unmatched: 15. CDR3 amino acids: CSGGSDRVGCFF. CDR3 in DNA: TGCAGCGGCGGGTCGGACAGGGTCGGATGTTTCTTC.

V is TRBV19 and J is TRBJ2-4; D might be TRBD2 (6 bases). The end of the DNA aligns better with TRBJ2-7, so the J call may be wrong. This CDR3 has 15 amino acids. Germline CDR1 reads LNHDA; CDR2 reads SQIVND (reference sequence). The CDR3, as DNA: TGTGCCAGTAGTAGCGTGGAGGGGAAGGGGTACGAGCAGTACTTC. Its translation: CASSSVEGKGYEQYF.

The chain is built from TRBV7-9 and TRBJ1-2, with unresolved D. V was pared by 5 bases and J by 7 bases, with 17 bases between. Germline lookup yields CDR1 SEHNR and CDR2 FQNEAQ (reference sequence). The CDR3 is 14 amino acids. This chain's CDR3 is CASSLEGAVGGYTF. CDR3 nucleotide sequence: TGTGCCAGCAGCCTTGAGGGCGCGGTGGGTGGCTACACCTTC.

The gene calls are TRBV6-6 and TRBJ1-2; 7 nucleotides agree with TRBD1. The CDR3 runs 11 residues. Trimming removed 8 bases from V and 7 bases from J; junction bases left unmatched: 4. Germline V lookup: CDR1 MNHNY, CDR2 SVGAGI (reference sequence). The CDR3 DNA sequence: TGTGCCAGCTCAGGGGGGACTGGCTACACCTTC. Amino acid sequence: CASSGGTGYTF.

The rearrangement links TRBV29-1 to TRBJ2-5, with a weak D call TRBD1 (5 bases). Trimming took 6 bases from V and 5 from J, leaving 16 bases between them. The CDR3 length is 13 residues. CDR1 and CDR2 from the germline V gene are SQVTM and ANQGSEA. This CDR3 is CSVSVEKGETQYF. The CDR3 DNA reads as TGCAGCGTGAGCGTTGAAAAGGGGGAGACCCAGTACTTC.

About this clonotype itself: Relative to the germline gene, one junction end is altered; a read error may explain this. CDR3 nucleotides: TGCGGCGTTGTCGACCGCTACGAGCAGTACTTC. Protein sequence: CGVVDRYEQYF. J is TRBJ2-7 and V is TRBV29-1, with D uncertain. The CDR3 contains 11 residues. From germline, CDR1 is SQVTM and CDR2 ANQGSEA.

The rearrangement joins TRBV29-1 to TRBJ2-3; 7 nucleotides match TRBD1. This CDR3 comprises 14 residues. After removal of 7 bases from V and 2 bases from J, the junction contained 9 bases not matched to a gene. CDR1 is SQVTM, CDR2 ANQGSEA, per germline. The CDR3 loop is CSGHRTGPTDTQYF. CDR3 coding DNA: TGCAGCGGGCATCGGACAGGACCCACAGATACGCAGTATTTT.

The V and J genes are TRBV6-5 and TRBJ2-7; 10 positions agree with TRBD2. This CDR3 is 14 amino acids long. Trimming removed 3 bases from V and 9 bases from J; junction bases left unmatched: 8. Germline V gene data show CDR1 as MNHEY and CDR2 as SVGAGI. CDR3 coding DNA: TGTGCCAGCAGTTATGGGACTAGCGTTAGAAGGCAGTACTTC. This translates into CASSYGTSVRRQYF.

This clonotype was seen only a few times. CDR3 sequence: CASSLMSLAGSTDTQYF. DNA for the CDR3: TGTGCCAGCAGCTTAATGAGCCTAGCGGGGAGCACAGATACGCAGTATTTT. This sequence joins TRBV7-3 and TRBJ2-3, with 9 bases aligning to TRBD2. Germline V CDR1 and CDR2: SGHTA, FQGTGA. The CDR3 covers 17 residues. The ends lost 1 base at V and 0 bases at J; junction bases unmatched: 5.

The rearrangement uses TRBV7-2 and TRBJ2-5; D may match TRBD1 or TRBD2 (5 bases each). Germline lookup yields CDR1 SGHTA and CDR2 FQGNSA. Trimming took off 4 bases at V and 8 bases at J, with 14 bases between the two ends. The CDR3 contains 13 residues. The CDR3 nucleotides read TGTGCCAGCAGCTCAGGGACCAGTACCACCCAGTACTTC. Protein product: CASSSGTSTTQYF. Looking up the rest from reference TRBV7-2 and TRBJ2-5 gives the full variable domain: GAGVSQSPSNKVTEKGKDVELRCDPISGHTALYWYRQSLGQGLEFLIYFQGNSAPDKSGLPSDRFSAERTGGSVSTLTIQRTQQEDSAVYLCASSSGTSTTQYFGPGTRLLVL.

This chain uses TRBV13 with TRBJ1-1; D remains unclear. Trimming cost V 8 bases and J 1 base, with 8 bases left between them. The CDR3 contains 12 residues. CDR1 PRHDT and CDR2 FYEKMQ come from the germline V gene (reference sequence). Here the CDR3 reads CASGMGNTEAFF. The CDR3 DNA follows: TGTGCCAGCGGAATGGGGAACACTGAAGCTTTCTTT.

This sequence joins TRBV12-3 or TRBV12-4 and TRBJ2-1, with TRBD2 identical over 11 bases. The CDR3 is 15 amino acids. Trimming removed 7 bases from V and 7 bases from J; junction bases left unmatched: 9. CDR3 amino acids: CASTLTTSGVNEQFF. As DNA, the CDR3 is TGTGCCAGCACCCTTACGACTAGCGGGGTTAATGAGCAGTTCTTC.

Ten or more counts support this clonotype. The chain links TRBV6-1 to TRBJ2-6, with D maybe TRBD1 (6 bases). Germline V gives CDR1 MNHNS, CDR2 SASEGT. This CDR3 is built from 19 residues. Between the trimmed V and J ends, which lost 0 bases and 3 bases, there was a span of 18 bases. The CDR3 region is CASSEAPQGHRSGANVLTF. The CDR3 DNA reads as TGTGCCAGCAGTGAAGCGCCACAGGGCCACCGGAGTGGGGCCAACGTCCTGACTTTC.

Of note for this clonotype: One base away lies a much larger clone, so this may be a sequencing read error. This chain joins TRBV7-2 and TRBJ1-2; D remains unclear. CDR1 is SGHTA, CDR2 FQGNSA, per germline. The CDR3 has 12 residues. CDR3 nucleotides: TGTGCCAGCAGCTCCAACAGCTATGACTACACCTTC. It codes for CASSSNSYDYTF.

On this clonotype itself: The junction differs from germline at one of its ends, possibly a read error. The chain uses TRBV5-1 and TRBJ1-4; D perhaps matches TRBD1 (6 bases). This CDR3 has 13 residues. Per germline, CDR1 SGHRS and CDR2 YFSETQ. The CDR3: CARSLDRLEKLFF. The DNA for the CDR3 is TGCGCCCGCAGCCTGGACAGACTAGAAAAACTGTTTTTT.

The V and J genes are TRBV7-2 and TRBJ2-1; D is unclear. Germline-derived CDR1 and CDR2 are SGHTA and FQGNSA. The CDR3 consists of 17 residues. V was pared by 2 bases and J by 0 bases, with 14 bases between. CDR3 region: CASSLSYSLSSYNEQFF. CDR3 DNA: TGTGCCAGCAGCTTATCCTACTCCTTAAGCTCCTACAATGAGCAGTTCTTC.

V is TRBV7-8 and J is TRBJ2-1; TRBD2 matches 8 bases. CDR1 is SGHVS, CDR2 FQNEAQ, per germline. The CDR3 is 15 residues long. With V trimmed by 1 base and J by 9 bases, 8 bases remained unmatched. CDR3: CASSLELSGGAEQFF. CDR3 nucleotide sequence: TGTGCCAGCAGCTTAGAACTTTCCGGGGGGGCTGAGCAGTTCTTC.

The V and J genes are TRBV2 and TRBJ1-2; D ambiguous. The CDR3 is 11 amino acids. The V gene lost 5 bases and the J gene lost 7 bases, with 8 bases spanning the gap. CDR1 and CDR2 (germline): SNHLY, FYNNEI. For the CDR3, the DNA is TGTGCCAGCAGTCCCTACAGTGGCTACACCTTC. Protein sequence: CASSPYSGYTF.